This T cell receptor (beta chain) originates from a study of blood T cells in healthy people across ages. The germline V gene encodes CDR1 SGHTA and CDR2 FQGNSA. Trimming removed 3 bases at V and 2 bases at J, with 22 bases between. The length of the CDR3 is 19 residues. Each donor was a healthy Caucasian individual from Russia, aged roughly 6 to 95. Drawn from each donor were ten milliliters of peripheral blood. With a J-beta primer mix and a sample-barcoded 5' primer, a second PCR ran roughly 6 to 11 cycles. TCRdb re-analysed the 5' RACE reads in MiXCR, keeping a single row per CDR3 protein. Here the sample spans some 690,000 distinct CDR3 sequences, approximately 21% being singletons.

This chain joins TRBV7-2 and TRBJ1-4, with D possibly TRBD1 on 5 matching bases. The clonotype originates from a man between 65 and 85 years old in good health. The sequenced sample was blood. CDR3 sequence: CASSFLWQGELVTNEKLFF. CDR3 DNA sequence: TGTGCCAGCAGCTTCCTTTGGCAGGGTGAATTAGTGACTAATGAAAAACTGTTTTTT.